This T cell receptor (beta chain) was profiled in a study of blood T cells in healthy people across ages. Then a second PCR, running roughly 7 to 11 cycles, was carried out with a sample-barcoded 5' primer and a J-beta primer mix. MiXCR, applied by TCRdb to the 5' RACE reads, yields one record per CDR3 protein. The sample records about 1.6 million distinct CDR3 sequences, roughly 32% being singletons. The CDR3 is made up of 17 amino acids. Germline assignment: CDR1 SNHLY and CDR2 FYNNEI. V was pared by 0 bases and J by 0 bases, with 9 bases between. This clonotype was counted ten times or more. The origin of this receptor is a woman aged 30 to 39 in good health. The sequencing sample was made of blood. The chain has TRBV2 and TRBJ1-6; unclear D gene. The CDR3 region has the DNA TGTGCCAGCAGTGAAGCCGGTACGAGCTCCTATAATTCACCCCTCCACTTT. Protein sequence: CASSEAGTSSYNSPLHF.